The sample holds many counts of the clone carrying this TCR beta chain. The target antigen is unknown. Germline V CDR1 and CDR2: DFQATT, SNEGSKA (reference sequence). V lost 5 bases and J 9 bases, leaving 11 bases between the germline ends. The CDR3 sequence is 10 residues long. These data are taken from a study of Graves' ophthalmopathy and Graves' hyperthyroidism. As for the study in general: A follow-up of 18 months without ophthalmopathy meant that hyperthyroidism was stable.

RNA transcripts were the source from which TCR beta CDR3 regions were amplified. A first-round RT-PCR used HTBI primers, followed by a second-round multiplex PCR. TCRdb analysed the multiplex PCR reads with MiXCR anew, one entry per CDR3 protein. The sample has approximately 540,000 distinct CDR3 sequences; approximately 37% are singletons. Overall study results and limits: Using a 13-signature model, the authors split ophthalmopathy from stable hyperthyroidism, with about 88% sensitivity and 65% to 82% specificity. Most thyroid clonotypes expanded beyond 0.001 frequency were also found in blood.

Only newly diagnosed hyperthyroidism patients aged 18 to 65, with under 2 months' duration, were enrolled. The sequence was obtained from an adult man with Graves' hyperthyroidism. This chain uses TRBV20-1 with TRBJ2-7; no clear D gene. Sequencing was done on a sample of peripheral blood or thyroid tissue (not recorded which). The CDR3 region is CSAFDTGQYF. DNA of the CDR3: TGCAGTGCTTTCGACACGGGGCAGTACTTC.